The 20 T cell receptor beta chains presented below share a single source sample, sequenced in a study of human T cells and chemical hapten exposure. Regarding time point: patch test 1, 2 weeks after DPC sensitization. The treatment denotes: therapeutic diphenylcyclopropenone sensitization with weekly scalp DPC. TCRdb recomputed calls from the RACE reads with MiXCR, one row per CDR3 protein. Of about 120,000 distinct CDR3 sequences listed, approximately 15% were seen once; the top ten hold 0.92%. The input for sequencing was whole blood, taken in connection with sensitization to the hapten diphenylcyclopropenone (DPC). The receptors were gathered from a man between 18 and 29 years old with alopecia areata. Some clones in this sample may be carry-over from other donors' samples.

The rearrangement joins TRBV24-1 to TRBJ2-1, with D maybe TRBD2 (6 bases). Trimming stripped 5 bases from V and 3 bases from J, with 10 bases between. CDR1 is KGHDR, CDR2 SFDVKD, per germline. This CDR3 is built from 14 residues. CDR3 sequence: CATSVGGGYNEQFF. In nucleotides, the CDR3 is TGTGCCACCAGTGTTGGGGGAGGCTACAATGAGCAGTTCTTC.

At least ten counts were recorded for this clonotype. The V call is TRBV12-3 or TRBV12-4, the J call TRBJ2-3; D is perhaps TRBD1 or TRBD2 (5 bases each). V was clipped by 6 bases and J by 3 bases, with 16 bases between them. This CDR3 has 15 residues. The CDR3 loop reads CASSRDGVVTDTQYF. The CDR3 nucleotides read TGTGCCAGCAGCCGGGACGGCGTTGTAACAGATACGCAGTATTTT.

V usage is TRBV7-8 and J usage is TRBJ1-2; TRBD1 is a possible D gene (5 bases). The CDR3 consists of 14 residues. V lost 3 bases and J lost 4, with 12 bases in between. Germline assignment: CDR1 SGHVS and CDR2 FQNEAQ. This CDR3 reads CASSFLDKAYGYTF. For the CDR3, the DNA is TGTGCCAGCAGCTTCCTGGACAAGGCCTATGGCTACACCTTC.

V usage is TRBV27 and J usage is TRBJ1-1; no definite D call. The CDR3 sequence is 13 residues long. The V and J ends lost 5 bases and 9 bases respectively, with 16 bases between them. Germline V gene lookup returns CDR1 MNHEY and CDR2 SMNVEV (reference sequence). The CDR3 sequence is CASSPRTVTKAFF. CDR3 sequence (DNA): TGTGCCAGCAGTCCTCGGACGGTGACTAAAGCTTTCTTT.

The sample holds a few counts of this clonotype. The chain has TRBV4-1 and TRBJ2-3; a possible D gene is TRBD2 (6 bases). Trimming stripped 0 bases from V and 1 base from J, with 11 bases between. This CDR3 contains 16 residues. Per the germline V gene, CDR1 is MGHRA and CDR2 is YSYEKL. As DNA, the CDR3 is TGCGCCAGCAGCCAAGATGACGGGACTCGCACAGATACGCAGTATTTT. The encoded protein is CASSQDDGTRTDTQYF.

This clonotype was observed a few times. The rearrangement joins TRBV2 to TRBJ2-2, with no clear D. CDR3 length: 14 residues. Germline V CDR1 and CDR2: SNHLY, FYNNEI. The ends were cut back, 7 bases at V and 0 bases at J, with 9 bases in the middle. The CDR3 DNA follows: TGTGCCAGCATGTCCCCCGCGAACACCGGGGAGCTGTTTTTT. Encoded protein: CASMSPANTGELFF.

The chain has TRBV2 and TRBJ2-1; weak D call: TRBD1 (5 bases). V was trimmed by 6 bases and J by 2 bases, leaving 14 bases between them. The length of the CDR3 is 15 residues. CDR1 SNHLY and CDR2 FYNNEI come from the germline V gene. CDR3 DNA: TGTGCCAGCAGCGAAAGGGGTTCCACCTACAATGAGCAGTTCTTC. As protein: CASSERGSTYNEQFF. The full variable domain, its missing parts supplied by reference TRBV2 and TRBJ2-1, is EPEVTQTPSHQVTQMGQEVILRCVPISNHLYFYWYRQILGQKVEFLVSFYNNEISEKSEIFDDQFSVERPDGSNFTLKIRSTKLEDSAMYFCASSERGSTYNEQFFGPGTRLTVL.

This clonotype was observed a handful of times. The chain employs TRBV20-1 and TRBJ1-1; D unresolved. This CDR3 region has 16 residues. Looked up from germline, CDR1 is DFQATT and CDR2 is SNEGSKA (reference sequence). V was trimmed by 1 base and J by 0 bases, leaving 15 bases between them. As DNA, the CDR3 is TGCAGTGCTAGAGCTGGGCAAAGGCTTATGAACACTGAAGCTTTCTTT. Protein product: CSARAGQRLMNTEAFF.

The CDR3, as DNA: TGTGCCAGCAGCCGCCGAGCCCAGGACTCTGGGGCCAACGTCCTGACTTTC. Its protein is CASSRRAQDSGANVLTF. The rearrangement joins TRBV7-2 to TRBJ2-6, with D uncertain. Trimming shortened V by 5 bases and J by 0 bases, and 14 bases separated the two germline ends. Germline assignment: CDR1 SGHTA and CDR2 FQGNSA. This CDR3 has 17 amino acids.

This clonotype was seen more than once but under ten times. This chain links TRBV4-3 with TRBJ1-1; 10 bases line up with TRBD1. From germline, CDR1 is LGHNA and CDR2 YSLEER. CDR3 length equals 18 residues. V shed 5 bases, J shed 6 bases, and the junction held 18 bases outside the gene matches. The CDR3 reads CASSRDRGRLGAGSEAFF. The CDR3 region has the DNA TGCGCCAGCAGCAGGGACAGGGGAAGGTTGGGTGCCGGCTCTGAAGCTTTCTTT.

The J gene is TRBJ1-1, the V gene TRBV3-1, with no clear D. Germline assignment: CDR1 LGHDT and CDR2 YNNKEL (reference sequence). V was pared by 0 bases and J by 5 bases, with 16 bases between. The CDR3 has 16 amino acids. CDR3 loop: CASSQDRGVPQTEAFF. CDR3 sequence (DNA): TGTGCCAGCAGCCAAGATCGAGGAGTGCCGCAGACTGAAGCTTTCTTT.

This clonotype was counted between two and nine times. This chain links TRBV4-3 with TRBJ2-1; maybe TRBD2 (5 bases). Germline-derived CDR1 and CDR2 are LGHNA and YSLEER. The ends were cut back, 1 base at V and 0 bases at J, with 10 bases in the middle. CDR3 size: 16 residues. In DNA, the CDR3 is TGCGCCAGCAGCCAAGGGACTGTTTACTCCTACAATGAGCAGTTCTTC. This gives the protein CASSQGTVYSYNEQFF.

CDR3 sequence (DNA): TGTGCCAGCAGCCCGACTAGAGGTGGAGAGACCCAGTACTTC. This translates into CASSPTRGGETQYF. The chain has TRBV7-2 and TRBJ2-5; possible D gene TRBD2, 6 bases. The CDR3 is made up of 14 amino acids. Germline CDR1 and CDR2: SGHTA and FQGNSA. Trimming stripped 5 bases from V and 4 bases from J, with 14 bases between.

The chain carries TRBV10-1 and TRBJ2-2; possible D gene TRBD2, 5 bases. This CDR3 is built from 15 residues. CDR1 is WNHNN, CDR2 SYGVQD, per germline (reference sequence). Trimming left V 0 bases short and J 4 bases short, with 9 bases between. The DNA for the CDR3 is TGCGCCAGCAGTGAGTCGAGGGTTTCCACCGGGGAGCTGTTTTTT. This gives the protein CASSESRVSTGELFF.

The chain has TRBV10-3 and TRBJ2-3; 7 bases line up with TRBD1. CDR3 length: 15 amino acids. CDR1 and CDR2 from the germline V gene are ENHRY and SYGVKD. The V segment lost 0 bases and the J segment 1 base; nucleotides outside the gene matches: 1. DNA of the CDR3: TGTGCCATCAGTGAGTCCGGACAGGGCACAGATACGCAGTATTTT. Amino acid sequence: CAISESGQGTDTQYF.

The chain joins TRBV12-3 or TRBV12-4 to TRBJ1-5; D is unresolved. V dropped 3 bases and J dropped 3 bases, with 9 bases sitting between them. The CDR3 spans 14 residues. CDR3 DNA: TGTGCCAGCAGTTTTCAGACCCCCAATCAGCCCCAGCATTTT. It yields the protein CASSFQTPNQPQHF.

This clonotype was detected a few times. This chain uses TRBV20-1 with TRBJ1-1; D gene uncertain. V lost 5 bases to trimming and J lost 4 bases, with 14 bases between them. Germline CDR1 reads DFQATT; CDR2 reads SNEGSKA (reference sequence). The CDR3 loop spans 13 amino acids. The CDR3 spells CSADPVRGTEAFF. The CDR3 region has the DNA TGCAGTGCTGACCCGGTTCGGGGCACTGAAGCTTTCTTT.

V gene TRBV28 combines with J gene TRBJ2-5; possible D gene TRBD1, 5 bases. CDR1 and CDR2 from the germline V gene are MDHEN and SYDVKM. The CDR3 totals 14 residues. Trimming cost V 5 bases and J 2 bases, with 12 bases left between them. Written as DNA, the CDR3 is TGTGCCAGCAGTCCCCGACAGTTGCAAGAGACCCAGTACTTC. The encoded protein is CASSPRQLQETQYF.

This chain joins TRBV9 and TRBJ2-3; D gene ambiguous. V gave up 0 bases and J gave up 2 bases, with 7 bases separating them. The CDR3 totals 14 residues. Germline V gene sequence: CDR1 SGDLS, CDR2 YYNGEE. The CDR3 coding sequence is TGTGCCAGCAGCGTAGGAAGTTTCACAGATACGCAGTATTTT. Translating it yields CASSVGSFTDTQYF.

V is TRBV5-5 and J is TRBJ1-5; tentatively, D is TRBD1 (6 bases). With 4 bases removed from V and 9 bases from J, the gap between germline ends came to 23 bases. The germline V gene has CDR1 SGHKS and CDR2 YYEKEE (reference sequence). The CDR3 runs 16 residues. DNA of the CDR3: TGTGCCAGCAGCCTTGGGGGCGGGACTGTAGTGTCGCCCCAGCATTTT. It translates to CASSLGGGTVVSPQHF.